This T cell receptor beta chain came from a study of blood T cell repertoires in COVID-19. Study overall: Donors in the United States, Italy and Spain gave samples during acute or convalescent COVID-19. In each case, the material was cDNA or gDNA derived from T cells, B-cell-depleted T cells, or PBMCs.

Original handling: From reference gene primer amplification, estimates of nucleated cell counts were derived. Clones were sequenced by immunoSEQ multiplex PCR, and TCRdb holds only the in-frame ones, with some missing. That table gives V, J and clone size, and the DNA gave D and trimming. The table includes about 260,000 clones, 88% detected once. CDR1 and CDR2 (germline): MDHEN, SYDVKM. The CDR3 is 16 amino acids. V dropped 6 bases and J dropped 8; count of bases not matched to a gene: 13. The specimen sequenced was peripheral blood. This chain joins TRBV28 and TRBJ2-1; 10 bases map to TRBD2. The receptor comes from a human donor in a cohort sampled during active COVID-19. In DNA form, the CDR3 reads TGTGCCAGCAGGGGAGAGCTAGCGGGAGTGTTTTATGAGCAGTTCTTC. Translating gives CASRGELAGVFYEQFF.